These 31 T cell receptor beta chains share one sample of origin, sequenced in a study of blood T cell repertoires in COVID-19. TCRdb's copy holds only in-frame clones and misses some; the assay was immunoSEQ multiplex PCR. The sample comprises around 300,000 clones, around 89% of which are singletons, and 2.4% rests with the top ten. Sequencing was carried out using PBMCs or T cells enriched from blood (not recorded which). All receptors come from a woman aged 18-29 years who had recovered from COVID-19.

This chain links TRBV2 with TRBJ2-7; 7 nucleotides align to TRBD1. The CDR3 contains 13 residues. V trimming: 6 bases; J trimming: 7 bases; junction bases outside the gene matches: 9. Germline values: CDR1 SNHLY, CDR2 FYNNEI. Written as DNA, the CDR3 is TGTGCCAGCAGCTTAGGACAGGCTTGGGAGCAGTACTTC. It translates to CASSLGQAWEQYF. The full variable domain, in which reference TRBV2 and TRBJ2-7 provide the parts outside the CDR3, is EPEVTQTPSHQVTQMGQEVILRCVPISNHLYFYWYRQILGQKVEFLVSFYNNEISEKSEIFDDQFSVERPDGSNFTLKIRSTKLEDSAMYFCASSLGQAWEQYFGPGTRLTVT.

The CDR3 DNA is TGTGCCAGTAGGACAGCGAACACTGAAGCTTTCTTT. Its translation is CASRTANTEAFF. This sequence joins TRBV28 and TRBJ1-1, with D perhaps TRBD1 (6 bases). The V gene's germline CDR1 is MDHEN and CDR2 SYDVKM. The CDR3 runs to 12 residues. V shed 9 bases and J shed 1 base, with 9 bases lying between them.

This clone showed up just once. The V and J genes are TRBV4-2 and TRBJ1-2; D is unresolved. From germline, CDR1 is LGHNA and CDR2 YNFKEQ. V lost 1 base and J lost 0, with 6 bases in between. The CDR3 extends over 14 amino acids. CDR3 coding DNA: TGTGCCAGCAGCCAAGGGCATACTAACTATGGCTACACCTTC. This gives the protein CASSQGHTNYGYTF.

This chain links TRBV5-1 with TRBJ1-1; TRBD1 is a possible D gene (5 bases). The germline gives CDR1 SGHRS, CDR2 YFSETQ. CDR3 size: 14 residues. The V and J ends lost 1 base and 3 bases respectively, with 10 bases between them. The CDR3 sequence: CASSLYGADTEAFF. In DNA, the CDR3 is TGCGCCAGCAGCTTGTATGGGGCCGACACTGAAGCTTTCTTT. Supplemented by reference TRBV5-1 and TRBJ1-1, the full variable domain reads KAGVTQTPRYLIKTRGQQVTLSCSPISGHRSVSWYQQTPGQGLQFLFEYFSETQRNKGNFPGRFSGRQFSNSRSEMNVSTLELGDSALYLCASSLYGADTEAFFGQGTRLTVV.

The chain couples TRBV12-3 or TRBV12-4 to TRBJ1-5, with D perhaps TRBD1 (5 bases). This CDR3 has 13 amino acids. The CDR3 protein is CAAGGRADQPQHF. The DNA of the CDR3 is TGTGCGGCGGGGGGGAGGGCGGATCAGCCCCAGCATTTT.

The chain joins TRBV24-1 to TRBJ1-1, with D hard to call. This CDR3 spans 13 amino acids. V dropped 5 bases and J dropped 1 base, with 7 bases sitting between them. The germline V gene encodes CDR1 KGHDR and CDR2 SFDVKD. CDR3 sequence (DNA): TGTGCCACCAGTGCCCGGGGGAACACTGAAGCTTTCTTT. Its translation is CATSARGNTEAFF.

The rearrangement links TRBV9 to TRBJ2-3; TRBD2 aligns across 10 bases. Germline CDR1 is SGDLS and CDR2 is YYNGEE. The length of the CDR3 is 19 residues. J gave up 0 bases and V 3 bases, and 13 bases lay outside the gene matches. CDR3 coding DNA: TGTGCCAGCAGCGCCAGCAGGACTAGCGGCGAAAGAAGCACAGATACGCAGTATTTT. Translated, it gives CASSASRTSGERSTDTQYF.

This sequence joins TRBV11-2 and TRBJ2-3, with a tentative D call TRBD1 (5 bases). V lost 3 bases to trimming and J lost 0 bases, with 13 bases between them. The germline V gene has CDR1 SGHAT and CDR2 FQNNGV. This CDR3 region has 16 residues. CDR3 loop: CASSFRGRGSTDTQYF. CDR3 sequence (DNA): TGTGCCAGCAGCTTCCGTGGTAGGGGAAGCACAGATACGCAGTATTTT.

Here the CDR3 DNA reads TGCGCCAGCAGCTTGCGGAGCCAAACGGATGGCTACACCTTC. It is translated as CASSLRSQTDGYTF. The rearrangement links TRBV5-1 to TRBJ1-2; D ambiguous. Deletions cut 1 base from V and 6 bases from J, with 13 bases between. CDR3 length: 14 amino acids. Germline-derived CDR1 and CDR2 are SGHRS and YFSETQ.

This chain joins TRBV7-9 and TRBJ1-6; maybe TRBD1 (5 bases). The germline CDR1 and CDR2 sequences are SEHNR and FQNEAQ (reference sequence). The CDR3 runs 17 residues. V lost 2 bases and J 0 bases, leaving 11 bases between the germline ends. CDR3 protein: CASSLRDSSSYNSPLHF. CDR3 in DNA: TGTGCCAGCAGCTTAAGGGACTCGAGCTCCTATAATTCACCCCTCCACTTT. Full variable domain (remainder filled in from reference TRBV7-9 and TRBJ1-6): DTGVSQNPRHKITKRGQNVTFRCDPISEHNRLYWYRQTLGQGPEFLTYFQNEAQLEKSRLLSDRFSAERPKGSFSTLEIQRTEQGDSAMYLCASSLRDSSSYNSPLHFGNGTRLTVT.

The rearrangement joins TRBV5-1 to TRBJ2-5, with D tentatively TRBD1 (6 bases). The V end lost 3 bases, the J end lost 3 bases, and 15 bases lay between the germline ends. This CDR3 has 15 residues. Per the germline V gene, CDR1 is SGHRS and CDR2 is YFSETQ. The CDR3: CASSWTPGAEETQYF. The DNA of the CDR3 is TGCGCCAGCAGCTGGACCCCAGGGGCGGAAGAGACCCAGTACTTC.

A word on this clone: The junction departs from the called germline gene at one end, perhaps through a read error. J is TRBJ1-4 and V is TRBV28, with D maybe TRBD1 (6 bases). CDR1 is MDHEN, CDR2 SYDVKM, per germline. The CDR3 spans 13 residues. DNA of the CDR3: TGTGCCAGCGGTTTGCAGGGGTTGGAAAAACTGTTTTTT. Protein product: CASGLQGLEKLFF. The full variable domain, rest sourced from reference TRBV28 and TRBJ1-4, is DVKVTQSSRYLVKRTGEKVFLECVQDMDHENMFWYRQDPGLGLRLIYFSYDVKMKEKGDIPEGYSVSREKKERFSLILESASTNQTSMYLCASGLQGLEKLFFGSGTQLSVL.

The chain joins TRBV25-1 to TRBJ1-2, with TRBD1 matching over 10 bases. The CDR3 has 17 residues. Trimming removed 4 bases from V and 0 bases from J; junction bases left unmatched: 8. Germline CDR1 MGHDK, CDR2 SYGVNS. The CDR3 nucleotides are TGTGCCAGCAGTGCTCGGGACAGGGGATACCCTAACTATGGCTACACCTTC. It translates to CASSARDRGYPNYGYTF.

The chain couples TRBV19 to TRBJ1-5, with D perhaps matching TRBD1 (6 bases). Trimming removed 5 bases at V and 6 bases at J, with 11 bases between. Germline V lookup: CDR1 LNHDA, CDR2 SQIVND (reference sequence). This CDR3 spans 13 amino acids. CDR3 sequence reads: CASSEGQSQPQHF. In DNA form, the CDR3 reads TGTGCCAGTAGTGAAGGACAGAGTCAGCCCCAGCATTTT.

The CDR3 here is CASKKGDRGPDQPQHF. The CDR3 nucleotides are TGTGCCAGTAAGAAGGGGGACAGGGGGCCCGATCAGCCCCAGCATTTT. This sequence joins TRBV19 and TRBJ1-5; 12 bases fit TRBD1. The CDR3 extends over 16 amino acids. CDR1 is LNHDA and CDR2 is SQIVND in the germline V gene (reference sequence). V lost 7 bases, J lost 5 bases, and 9 bases stayed unmatched. The full variable domain, completed using reference TRBV19 and TRBJ1-5, is DGGITQSPKYLFRKEGQNVTLSCEQNLNHDAMYWYRQDPGQGLRLIYYSQIVNDFQKGDIAEGYSVSREKKESFPLTVTSAQKNPTAFYLCASKKGDRGPDQPQHFGDGTRLSIL.

The chain joins TRBV5-4 to TRBJ1-2; TRBD1 matches at 8 bases. The CDR3 length is 15 residues. V lost 2 bases and J lost 5; bases outside the gene matches: 8. Germline CDR1 is SGHNT and CDR2 is YYREEE (reference sequence). DNA for the CDR3: TGTGCCAGCAGCTTTGGACAGGGAGGGGGGTATGGCTACACCTTC. This gives the protein CASSFGQGGGYGYTF.

The rearrangement joins TRBV12-5 to TRBJ1-2; 7 positions match TRBD1. CDR1 LGHNT and CDR2 FRNRAP come from the germline V gene. The CDR3 runs 15 residues. The V gene end was trimmed by 0 bases and the J gene end by 5 bases; junction bases not matched to a gene: 6. CDR3 region: CASGLVTGQLYGYTF. The CDR3, as DNA: TGTGCTAGTGGTTTGGTGACAGGGCAACTTTATGGCTACACCTTC.

V usage is TRBV5-1 and J usage is TRBJ1-1, with D unresolved. Germline V CDR1 and CDR2: SGHRS, YFSETQ. CDR3 length equals 11 residues. The V gene lost 4 bases and the J gene lost 7 bases, with 8 bases spanning the gap. The CDR3 DNA is TGCGCCAGCAGCAACGGAGGTGAAGCTTTCTTT. Its translation: CASSNGGEAFF. Combining the CDR3 with reference TRBV5-1 and TRBJ1-1 gives the whole variable domain KAGVTQTPRYLIKTRGQQVTLSCSPISGHRSVSWYQQTPGQGLQFLFEYFSETQRNKGNFPGRFSGRQFSNSRSEMNVSTLELGDSALYLCASSNGGEAFFGQGTRLTVV.

The V call is TRBV11-2, the J call TRBJ2-2; unclear D gene. Trimming removed 8 bases at V and 4 bases at J, with 11 bases between. Germline values: CDR1 SGHAT, CDR2 FQNNGV. CDR3 size: 13 residues. This chain's CDR3 is CASGPTFTGELFF. The CDR3 DNA is TGTGCCAGCGGTCCGACTTTCACCGGGGAGCTGTTTTTT.

This clone has a single count. The chain links TRBV11-3 to TRBJ2-1; TRBD2 might be the D (7 bases). The CDR3 sequence is 14 residues long. Germline V gives CDR1 SGHNT, CDR2 YENEEA. V lost 8 bases to trimming and J lost 4 bases, with 15 bases between them. CDR3 loop: CASSGGRGYNEQFF. The CDR3, as DNA: TGTGCCAGCTCGGGGGGCCGGGGATACAATGAGCAGTTCTTC.

The V call is TRBV15, the J call TRBJ2-4; D call uncertain. The CDR3 length is 17 residues. V shed 3 bases and J shed 1 base, with 16 bases lying between them. From germline, CDR1 is LNHNV and CDR2 YYDKDF (reference sequence). Written as DNA, the CDR3 is TGTGCCACCAGCAGTAAATTTGGGCAATCTGCCAAAAACATTCAGTACTTC. Translating gives CATSSKFGQSAKNIQYF. Looking up the rest from reference TRBV15 and TRBJ2-4 gives the full variable domain: DAMVIQNPRYQVTQFGKPVTLSCSQTLNHNVMYWYQQKSSQAPKLLFHYYDKDFNNEADTPDNFQSRRPNTSFCFLDIRSPGLGDTAMYLCATSSKFGQSAKNIQYFGAGTRLSVL.

The chain links TRBV5-5 to TRBJ1-1; no clear D gene. Trimming took 4 bases from V and 0 from J, leaving 13 bases between them. Per the germline V gene, CDR1 is SGHKS and CDR2 is YYEKEE (reference sequence). This CDR3 comprises 15 residues. CDR3 protein: CASSLTPTVNTEAFF. DNA of the CDR3: TGTGCCAGCAGCCTGACTCCCACGGTGAACACTGAAGCTTTCTTT.

The rearrangement joins TRBV3-1 (or the pseudogene TRBV3-2) to TRBJ2-5; 10 bases are a match to TRBD2. This CDR3 spans 16 amino acids. V lost 0 bases to trimming and J lost 5 bases; unmatched junction nucleotides: 6. Germline CDR1 LGHDT, CDR2 YNNKEL (reference sequence). The CDR3 here is CASSQDLASGGETQYF. CDR3 bases: TGTGCCAGCAGCCAAGATTTGGCTAGCGGGGGTGAGACCCAGTACTTC.

This chain links TRBV3-1 (or the pseudogene TRBV3-2) with TRBJ1-2; TRBD1 aligns across 9 bases. There are 19 residues in the CDR3. The V gene end was trimmed by 0 bases and the J gene end by 2 bases; junction bases not matched to a gene: 13. Germline CDR1 and CDR2: LGHDT and YNNKEL (reference sequence). The CDR3: CASSQDKWDREDRNYGYTF. Here the CDR3 DNA reads TGTGCCAGCAGCCAAGATAAGTGGGACAGGGAGGATAGAAACTATGGCTACACCTTC.

The chain joins TRBV3-1 (or the pseudogene TRBV3-2) to TRBJ1-1; D is uncertain. CDR1 and CDR2 (germline): LGHDT, YNNKEL (reference sequence). The CDR3 runs to 12 residues. The V end lost 4 bases, the J end lost 7 bases, and 10 bases lay between the germline ends. CDR3 sequence: CASSRSVSEAFF. The CDR3 DNA reads as TGTGCCAGCAGCCGTTCAGTCAGTGAAGCTTTCTTT.

The chain joins TRBV14 to TRBJ2-1; 10 nucleotides line up with TRBD2. Germline CDR1 and CDR2: SGHDN and FVKESK. The CDR3 is 17 amino acids. Trimming cost V 0 bases and J 10 bases; bases outside gene matches: 12. CDR3 sequence: CASSQDYYTSGVYEQFF. Written as DNA, the CDR3 is TGTGCCAGCAGCCAAGATTATTATACTAGCGGGGTATACGAGCAGTTCTTC.

The chain uses TRBV28 and TRBJ1-2; D possibly corresponds to TRBD1 (5 bases). This CDR3 is built from 14 residues. Per the germline V gene, CDR1 is MDHEN and CDR2 is SYDVKM. With 2 bases removed from V and 3 bases from J, the gap between germline ends came to 10 bases. The CDR3 reads CASSLVGEDYGYTF. The CDR3, as DNA: TGTGCCAGCAGTTTAGTAGGGGAGGACTATGGCTACACCTTC.

The rearrangement links TRBV19 to TRBJ1-3, with TRBD1 as a possible D gene (6 bases). Trimming removed 3 bases from V and 4 bases from J, with 16 bases in between. The CDR3 extends over 16 amino acids. CDR1 and CDR2 from the germline V gene are LNHDA and SQIVND (reference sequence). The CDR3 region is CASSILPGVAGNTIYF. CDR3 bases: TGTGCCAGTAGTATTCTCCCAGGGGTTGCCGGAAACACCATATATTTT.

CDR3 DNA sequence: TGTGCCAGCAGCGACCTAGCAACCCGGACCTACGAGCAGTACTTC. Its protein is CASSDLATRTYEQYF. The chain has TRBV2 and TRBJ2-7, with D possibly TRBD2 on 5 matching bases. With 6 bases removed from V and 2 bases from J, the gap between germline ends came to 17 bases. Germline-derived CDR1 and CDR2 are SNHLY and FYNNEI. The CDR3 sequence is 15 residues long.

This sequence joins TRBV5-4 and TRBJ1-2; tentative D call: TRBD1 (5 bases). Germline V CDR1 and CDR2: SGHNT, YYREEE (reference sequence). This CDR3 region has 13 residues. Trimming cost V 1 base and J 8 bases, with 12 bases left between them. The CDR3 bases are TGTGCCAGCAGCTTGCAGGGCGCGAGAGGCTACACCTTC. This encodes CASSLQGARGYTF.

V gene TRBV9 combines with J gene TRBJ1-2; D may be TRBD1 (6 bases). The CDR3 runs 14 residues. Germline V gene data show CDR1 as SGDLS and CDR2 as YYNGEE. The V gene lost 0 bases and the J gene lost 4 bases, with 10 bases spanning the gap. The CDR3 sequence is CASSVVDRPYGYTF. CDR3 nucleotides: TGTGCCAGCAGCGTAGTAGACAGGCCCTATGGCTACACCTTC.